This note documents a single TCR beta chain sequence. This record comes from a study of blood T cell repertoires in COVID-19. Measured with immunoSEQ multiplex PCR; TCRdb has only the in-frame clones, and not every one. The sample has 98,000 or so clones; about 86% are singletons. The CDR3 sequence is 12 residues long. The V end was cut by 0 bases, the J end by 7 bases, with 7 bases between. The germline CDR1 and CDR2 sequences are SGHNT and YYREEE (reference sequence). This sequence joins TRBV5-4 and TRBJ1-1; possibly TRBD1 for D (5 bases). What was sequenced was peripheral blood. The source of this sequence is a woman aged 80 or older with active or convalescent COVID-19. CDR3 DNA sequence: TGTGCCAGCAGCTTGGTGGACAATGAAGCTTTCTTT. Its protein product is CASSLVDNEAFF.